This T cell receptor (beta chain) was captured by sequencing in a study of cytomegalovirus exposure and HLA in healthy donors. Amplification used 60 Vbeta primers and 13 Jbeta primers. The data were produced by immunoSEQ multiplex PCR, yet TCRdb's version contains in-frame clones alone and is incomplete. The data show about 200,000 clones, with about 84% seen just once and about 14% held by the top ten. The study, taken as a whole, reports: There were some V segments, including TRBV6-2 and TRBV6-3, excluded as indistinguishable. A prior analysis recorded that most TCR beta V segments were productive about 90% or about 30% of the time.

The CDR3 contains 16 residues. The germline gives CDR1 LGHNA, CDR2 YNFKEQ. With regard to this clone: Its specificity is unknown. Relative to the germline gene, one junction end is altered; a read error may explain this.

Sequenced: PBMCs. The chain combines TRBV4-2 with TRBJ2-3; TRBD1 aligns across 9 bases. This clonotype originated in a woman in her 30s in good health and CMV-seropositive. The CDR3 nucleotides read TGTGCCAGCAGCCAAGAGGGGACAGGGTACACAGATACGCGGTATTTT. Translated: CASSQEGTGYTDTRYF.